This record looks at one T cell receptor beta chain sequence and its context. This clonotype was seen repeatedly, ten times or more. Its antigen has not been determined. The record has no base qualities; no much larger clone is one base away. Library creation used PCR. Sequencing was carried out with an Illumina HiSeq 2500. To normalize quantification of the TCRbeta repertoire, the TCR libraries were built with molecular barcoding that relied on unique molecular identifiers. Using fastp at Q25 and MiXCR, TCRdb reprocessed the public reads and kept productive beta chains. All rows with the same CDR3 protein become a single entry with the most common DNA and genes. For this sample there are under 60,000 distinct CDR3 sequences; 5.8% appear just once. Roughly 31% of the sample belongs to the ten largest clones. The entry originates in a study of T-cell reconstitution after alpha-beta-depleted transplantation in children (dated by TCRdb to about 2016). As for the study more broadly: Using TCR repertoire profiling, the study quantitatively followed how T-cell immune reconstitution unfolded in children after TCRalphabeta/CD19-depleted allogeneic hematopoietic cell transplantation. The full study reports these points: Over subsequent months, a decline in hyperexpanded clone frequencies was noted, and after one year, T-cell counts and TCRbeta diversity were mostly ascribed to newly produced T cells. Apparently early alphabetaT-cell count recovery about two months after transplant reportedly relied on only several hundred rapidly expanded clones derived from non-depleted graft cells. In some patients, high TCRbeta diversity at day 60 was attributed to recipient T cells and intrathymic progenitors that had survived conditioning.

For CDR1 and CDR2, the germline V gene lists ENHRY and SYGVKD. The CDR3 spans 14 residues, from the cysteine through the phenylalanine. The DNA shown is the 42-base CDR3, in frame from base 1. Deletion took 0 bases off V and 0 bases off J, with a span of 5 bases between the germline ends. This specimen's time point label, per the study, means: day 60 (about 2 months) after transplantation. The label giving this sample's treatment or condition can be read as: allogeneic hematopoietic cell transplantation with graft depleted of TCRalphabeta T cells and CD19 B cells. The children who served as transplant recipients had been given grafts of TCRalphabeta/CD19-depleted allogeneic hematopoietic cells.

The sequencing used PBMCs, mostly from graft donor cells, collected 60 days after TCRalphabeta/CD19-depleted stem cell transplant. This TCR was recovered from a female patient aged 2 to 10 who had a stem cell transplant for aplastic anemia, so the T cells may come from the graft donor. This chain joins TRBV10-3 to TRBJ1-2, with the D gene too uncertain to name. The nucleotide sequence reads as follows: TGTGCCATCAGTGAGTCTGGCACTAACTATGGCTACACCTTC. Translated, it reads CAISESGTNYGYTF.